This T cell receptor (beta chain) was recovered during a study of blood T cell repertoires in COVID-19. At the level of the study: Samples of COVID-19 (acute and convalescent) were obtained from the United States, Italy and Spain. From T cells, B-cell-depleted T cells, or PBMCs came the material, which was cDNA or gDNA.

This clone came up once. In germline, CDR1 is KGHSH, CDR2 LQKENI. Trimming shortened V by 4 bases and J by 4 bases, and 10 bases separated the two germline ends. The CDR3 runs to 14 residues. Authors' analysis steps: Estimates of nucleated cell counts were drawn from the amplification of reference gene primers. Clones were sequenced by immunoSEQ multiplex PCR, and TCRdb holds only the in-frame ones, with some missing. The V and J calls and clone size were taken over from that table, and D and trimming were inferred from the DNA. The sample holds more than 10,000 clones, roughly 85% seen once. Sequences were obtained from peripheral blood. The clonotype originates from a human donor in a cohort sampled during active COVID-19. The chain couples TRBV18 to TRBJ2-2; tentatively, D is TRBD2 (5 bases). The CDR3 bases are TGTGCCAGCTCACGGGAGACCATCACCGGGGAGCTGTTTTTT. Its protein product is CASSRETITGELFF. Full variable domain (missing parts from reference TRBV18 and TRBJ2-2): NAGVMQNPRHLVRRRGQEARLRCSPMKGHSHVYWYRQLPEEGLKFMVYLQKENIIDESGMPKERFSAEFPKEGPSILRIQQVVRGDSAAYFCASSRETITGELFFGEGSRLTVL.